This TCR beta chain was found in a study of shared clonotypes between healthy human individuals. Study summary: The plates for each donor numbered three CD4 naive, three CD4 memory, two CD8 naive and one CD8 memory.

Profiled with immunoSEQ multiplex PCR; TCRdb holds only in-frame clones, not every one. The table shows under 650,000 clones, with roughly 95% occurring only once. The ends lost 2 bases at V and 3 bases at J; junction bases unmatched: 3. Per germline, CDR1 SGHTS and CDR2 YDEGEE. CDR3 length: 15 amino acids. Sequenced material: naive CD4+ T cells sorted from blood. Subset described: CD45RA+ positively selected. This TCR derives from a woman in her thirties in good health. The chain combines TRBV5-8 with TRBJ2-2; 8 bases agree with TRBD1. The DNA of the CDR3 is TGTGCCAGCAGCTTAGGACAGGGTCACACCGGGGAGCTGTTTTTT. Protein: CASSLGQGHTGELFF.